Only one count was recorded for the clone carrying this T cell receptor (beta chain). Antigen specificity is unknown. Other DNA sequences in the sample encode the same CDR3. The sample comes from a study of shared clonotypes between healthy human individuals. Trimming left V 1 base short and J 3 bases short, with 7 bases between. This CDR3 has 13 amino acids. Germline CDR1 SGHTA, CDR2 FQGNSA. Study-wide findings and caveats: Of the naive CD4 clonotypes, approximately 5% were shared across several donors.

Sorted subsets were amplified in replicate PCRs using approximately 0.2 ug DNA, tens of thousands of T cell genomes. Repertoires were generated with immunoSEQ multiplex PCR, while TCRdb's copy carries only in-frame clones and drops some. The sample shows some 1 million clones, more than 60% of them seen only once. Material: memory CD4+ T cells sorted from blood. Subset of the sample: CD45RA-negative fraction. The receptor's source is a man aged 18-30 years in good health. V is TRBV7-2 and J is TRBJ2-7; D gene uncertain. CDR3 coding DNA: TGTGCCAGCAGCTTAGTTGGCGGCTACGAGCAGTACTTC. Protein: CASSLVGGYEQYF.